Reported below is one T cell receptor beta chain. Its target antigen remains unknown. Base quality data are lacking; no much larger clone is found one base away. This specimen belongs to a study of CD8 T cells in Susac syndrome (dated by TCRdb to 2018 to 2020). With regard to the full study: The study used repertoire sequencing to test whether antigen drove CD8+ T cell activation and differentiation in Susac syndrome.

V is shortened by 3 bases, J by 0 bases, and the region joining them spans 11 bases. Spanning cysteine to phenylalanine, the CDR3 consists of 15 amino acids. Only CDR3 DNA remains: 45 bases, in frame from the first base. CDR1 and CDR2, per the germline V gene (reference sequence), are GTSNPN and SVGIG. RNA was extracted using the RNeasy kit, and roughly 0.5 to 1 microgram was reverse transcribed with random hexamers. The immunoSEQ multiplex PCR assay, which covers 54 Vbeta and 13 Jbeta segments, was used to amplify TCR beta CDR3 regions. Bias from PCR amplification was corrected by using a synthetic template baseline for primer optimization and for computational correction. In the authors' own workflow: Reads were annotated to V, D and J genes per IMGT and analyzed with immunoSEQ Analyzer, keeping only productive sequences. To calculate clonality, Shannon entropy was normalized by log2 of the number of productive unique sequences and then subtracted from one. For each patient and control, public and private clones were evaluated within the 100 most prevalent clones. A clone was defined as Susac-specific if it was absent from the healthy and MS cohorts, from roughly 980 published viral clones and from other ImmuneACCESS disease sequences. The public reads were quality trimmed at Q25 with fastp and then assembled into clones with MiXCR by TCRdb, keeping productive beta chains. Rows with one shared CDR3 protein collapse into an entry with the most common genes and DNA. The authors' filters were not applied to this entry. The sample profile shows a few hundred thousand distinct CDR3 sequences; around 95% of them were found once. In total, the top ten clones hold roughly 0.07% of the sample.

On the study overall, not on this receptor specifically: The TCR sequencing and HLA analysis was acknowledged to have included a relatively small number of individuals.

Peripheral blood CD8+ and CD4+ T cells from healthy donors, Susac syndrome patients and multiple sclerosis patients were profiled using high-throughput TCR beta sequencing. The multiple sclerosis controls were treatment-naive patients who had stable or active relapsing-remitting disease and met the revised McDonald criteria. CD8+ TEMRA cells were enriched by FACS, while bulk CD8+ and CD4+ T cells were purified by magnetic negative isolation. Blood was collected in EDTA tubes and processed within 24 hours, with PBMCs isolated through density gradient centrifugation. PBMCs intended for TCR sequencing were frozen in liquid nitrogen and were later thawed in a 37 degrees C water bath. The sorted or isolated CD4+, CD8+ and CD8+ TEMRA cells had a purity of 90% or higher.

Specimen: CD4+ T cells from PBMCs. This TCR derives from a human donor with multiple sclerosis. The rearrangement combines TRBV30 with TRBJ1-4, with no confidently assigned D gene. The nucleotide sequence is TGTGCCTGGAGCACCCGAGGTGCAACTAATGAAAAACTGTTTTTT. It specifies CAWSTRGATNEKLFF.